These T cell receptor beta chains were read from a single sample in a study of cytomegalovirus exposure and HLA in healthy donors. The protocol was immunoSEQ multiplex PCR, while the TCRdb copy is restricted to in-frame clones and leaves out a portion. Seen here are approximately 160,000 clones, 65% to 80% observed once, and the top ten hold about 2.4%. The specimen sequenced was PBMCs. Source of these receptors: a woman in her 40s in good health and CMV-seropositive. Both conserved end residues are part of each CDR3. Each record gives: D gene, J gene, V gene, CDR3 protein. D genes are given only for firm matches.

d_gene: NA; j_gene: TRBJ2-1; v_gene: TRBV5-1; CDR3aa: CASSLVQGRGSGEQFF
d_gene: NA; j_gene: TRBJ1-1; v_gene: TRBV5-4; CDR3aa: CASSLEPGRTEAFF
d_gene: NA; j_gene: TRBJ2-1; v_gene: TRBV7-8; CDR3aa: CASSLGAGGSSYNEQFF
d_gene: TRBD1; j_gene: TRBJ1-5; v_gene: TRBV7-2; CDR3aa: CASSLVWDSSNQPQHF
d_gene: NA; j_gene: TRBJ1-4; v_gene: TRBV18; CDR3aa: CASSGGQGEKLFF
d_gene: NA; j_gene: TRBJ1-3; v_gene: TRBV19; CDR3aa: CASRPAGSGNTIYF
d_gene: TRBD1; j_gene: TRBJ1-1; v_gene: TRBV6-5; CDR3aa: CASSYLDRATEAFF
d_gene: TRBD2; j_gene: TRBJ2-2; v_gene: TRBV2; CDR3aa: CARGGLADTGELFF
d_gene: NA; j_gene: TRBJ2-7; v_gene: TRBV23-1; CDR3aa: CASSQSKSDSHYEQYF
d_gene: NA; j_gene: TRBJ2-5; v_gene: TRBV7-9; CDR3aa: CASSEGLPTNF
d_gene: TRBD1; j_gene: TRBJ1-5; v_gene: TRBV19; CDR3aa: CASRSITGDTQPQHF
d_gene: NA; j_gene: TRBJ1-1; v_gene: TRBV5-1; CDR3aa: CASSLNPGNTEAFF
d_gene: NA; j_gene: TRBJ2-7; v_gene: TRBV7-9; CDR3aa: CASSQTSYEQYF
d_gene: TRBD1; j_gene: TRBJ2-1; v_gene: TRBV19; CDR3aa: CASSGGQGGDEQFF
d_gene: TRBD1; j_gene: TRBJ2-1; v_gene: TRBV5-1; CDR3aa: CASTAGTGPYNEQFF
d_gene: NA; j_gene: TRBJ2-1; v_gene: TRBV30; CDR3aa: CASGGRASYNEQFF
d_gene: TRBD2; j_gene: TRBJ2-7; v_gene: TRBV27; CDR3aa: CASSWTSGNYEQYF
d_gene: TRBD1; j_gene: TRBJ1-5; v_gene: TRBV19; CDR3aa: CASSRQGVGNQPQHF
d_gene: NA; j_gene: NA; v_gene: TRBV15; CDR3aa: CATSTGHTPAEQYF
d_gene: NA; j_gene: TRBJ1-1; v_gene: TRBV5-4; CDR3aa: CASSLGWQGYTEAFF
d_gene: NA; j_gene: TRBJ1-2; v_gene: TRBV6-5; CDR3aa: CASSSRGRGTRGYTF
d_gene: NA; j_gene: TRBJ2-5; v_gene: TRBV18; CDR3aa: CASSLSRRTDQETQYF
d_gene: NA; j_gene: TRBJ2-7; v_gene: TRBV7-9; CDR3aa: CASSRDPEQYF
d_gene: NA; j_gene: TRBJ1-5; v_gene: TRBV27; CDR3aa: CASSLTRSNQPQHF